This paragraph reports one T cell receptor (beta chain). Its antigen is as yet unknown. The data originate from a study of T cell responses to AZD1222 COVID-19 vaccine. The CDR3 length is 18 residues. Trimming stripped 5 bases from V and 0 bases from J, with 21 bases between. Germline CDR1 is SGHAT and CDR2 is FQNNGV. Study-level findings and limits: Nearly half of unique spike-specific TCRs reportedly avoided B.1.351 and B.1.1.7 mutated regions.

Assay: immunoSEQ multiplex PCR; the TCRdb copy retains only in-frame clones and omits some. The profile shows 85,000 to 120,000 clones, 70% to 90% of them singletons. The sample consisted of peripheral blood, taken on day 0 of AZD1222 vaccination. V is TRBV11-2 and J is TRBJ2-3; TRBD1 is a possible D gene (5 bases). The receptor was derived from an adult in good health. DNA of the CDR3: TGTGCCAGCAGCCAAGGTGGCAGGGCGGCCTATAGCACAGATACGCAGTATTTT. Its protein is CASSQGGRAAYSTDTQYF.